These 6 T cell receptor beta chains originate from one sample sequenced in a study of shared clonotypes between healthy human individuals. The protocol was immunoSEQ multiplex PCR, while the TCRdb copy is restricted to in-frame clones and leaves out a portion. This table holds about 1.1 million clones, 77% found once. Specimen: memory CD4+ T cells from PBMCs. This sample's subset: CD45RA-negative fraction. The origin of the receptors is a man between 18 and 35 years old in good health. Some clones in this sample may be carry-over from other donors' samples.

This chain joins TRBV27 and TRBJ2-6; 10 positions match TRBD1. CDR3 size: 19 residues. The ends lost 5 bases at V and 4 bases at J; junction bases unmatched: 14. Germline V gene lookup returns CDR1 MNHEY and CDR2 SMNVEV (reference sequence). The DNA for the CDR3 is TGTGCCAGCAGTCCCAGACAGGGGGCATATCAGTCCGGGGCCAACGTCCTGACTTTC. It specifies CASSPRQGAYQSGANVLTF.

The V and J genes are TRBV28 and TRBJ2-1; either TRBD1 or TRBD2 may supply D (5 bases each). The CDR3 sequence is 18 residues long. CDR1 is MDHEN and CDR2 is SYDVKM in the germline V gene. The V and J ends lost 4 bases and 1 base respectively, with 20 bases between them. The CDR3, as DNA: TGTGCCAGCAGTTCTTACCCGGGACCCGAAGGTTCCTACAATGAGCAGTTCTTC. Its translation: CASSSYPGPEGSYNEQFF.

In its sample, this clone was seen many times. The chain couples TRBV7-2 to TRBJ2-3, with D perhaps TRBD2 (5 bases). Between the trimmed V and J ends, which lost 5 bases and 4 bases, there was a span of 7 bases. The CDR3 is made up of 12 amino acids. The germline CDR1 and CDR2 sequences are SGHTA and FQGNSA. CDR3 nucleotides: TGTGCCAGCAGCAAACTAGCAGATACGCAGTATTTT. Its translation: CASSKLADTQYF. The full variable domain, with the rest looked up from reference TRBV7-2 and TRBJ2-3, is GAGVSQSPSNKVTEKGKDVELRCDPISGHTALYWYRQSLGQGLEFLIYFQGNSAPDKSGLPSDRFSAERTGGSVSTLTIQRTQQEDSAVYLCASSKLADTQYFGPGTRLTVL.

The chain combines TRBV29-1 with TRBJ2-2; D perhaps matches TRBD2 (5 bases). Germline-derived CDR1 and CDR2 are SQVTM and ANQGSEA. The CDR3 length is 18 residues. The V and J ends lost 0 bases and 6 bases respectively, with 23 bases between them. DNA of the CDR3: TGCAGCGTTGAAGACCCCTTAAAGTCACTAGTTGGTGCCGGGGAGCTGTTTTTT. This gives the protein CSVEDPLKSLVGAGELFF.

The chain couples TRBV27 to TRBJ2-2; possibly TRBD2 for D (6 bases). With 7 bases removed from V and 5 bases from J, the gap between germline ends came to 17 bases. Germline-derived CDR1 and CDR2 are MNHEY and SMNVEV (reference sequence). This CDR3 spans 15 amino acids. Here the CDR3 reads CASTVDGRGTGELFF. The DNA for the CDR3 is TGTGCCAGCACGGTTGACGGCCGGGGGACCGGGGAGCTGTTTTTT.

This chain connects TRBV11-2 to TRBJ2-3; no clear D. Trimming cost V 5 bases and J 4 bases, with 13 bases left between them. This CDR3 has 14 amino acids. The germline CDR1 and CDR2 sequences are SGHAT and FQNNGV. The CDR3 bases are TGTGCCAGCAGCCGTTTACGGTCGGCAGATACGCAGTATTTT. It codes for CASSRLRSADTQYF.